Shown below are 22 T cell receptor beta chains from a single sample sequenced in a study of T cell clusters in autoimmune cytopenias. Multiplex touch-down PCR amplified TRB using TRB-A and TRB-B pools in one tube. TCRdb re-called the multiplex PCR reads; every CDR3 protein appears as one record, without DNA. In total, the table holds about 9,500 distinct CDR3 sequences. Each sample's input was 250 ng genomic DNA, some 38,000 genome equivalents. The sequencing input was peripheral blood. These TCRs come from a human donor with an autoimmune cytopenia or autoimmune hepatitis (not recorded which).

The V gene is TRBV6-5, the J gene TRBJ2-3. Germline V gene data show CDR1 as MNHEY and CDR2 as SVGAGI. CDR3 length: 15 amino acids. CDR3 protein: CASSSRNRATDTQYF.

The chain is built from TRBV7-9 and TRBJ2-5; the D gene TCRdb calls, TRBD1, cannot be checked with no DNA. Germline CDR1 SEHNR, CDR2 FQNEAQ (reference sequence). The CDR3 runs 18 residues. CDR3 sequence: CASSFGIVGTGGGETQYF. The variable domain in full, completed from reference TRBV7-9 and TRBJ2-5, reads DTGVSQNPRHKITKRGQNVTFRCDPISEHNRLYWYRQTLGQGPEFLTYFQNEAQLEKSRLLSDRFSAERPKGSFSTLEIQRTEQGDSAMYLCASSFGIVGTGGGETQYFGPGTRLLVL.

The J gene is TRBJ1-1, the V gene TRBV5-5; TCRdb's D call of TRBD1 is untestable without DNA. Germline V lookup: CDR1 SGHKS, CDR2 YYEKEE (reference sequence). The CDR3 covers 13 residues. CDR3 sequence: CASSLVQGTEAFF.

This clonotype is identified as medium-sized (0.01 to 0.1%) from frequency. The chain couples TRBV6-6 to TRBJ2-7; no DNA is available, so the TRBD1 call from TCRdb remains unchecked. From germline, CDR1 is MNHNY and CDR2 SVGAGI (reference sequence). The CDR3 runs 14 residues. CDR3 amino acids: CASSPGQGNREQYF.

V gene TRBV12-3 or TRBV12-4 combines with J gene TRBJ1-1. The CDR3 is 13 residues long. CDR3 region: CASSLRWNTEAFF.

This sequence joins TRBV11-2 and TRBJ2-1; TCRdb returns TRBD2, unconfirmable since there is no DNA. Looked up from germline, CDR1 is SGHAT and CDR2 is FQNNGV. The CDR3 runs to 15 residues. CDR3 protein: CASSFWGRRGNEQFF.

This clonotype is deemed medium-sized by its frequency. The chain couples TRBV30 to TRBJ2-7; no DNA is available, so the TRBD1 call from TCRdb remains unchecked. Germline loops: CDR1 GTSNPN, CDR2 SVGIG (reference sequence). This CDR3 is built from 14 residues. The CDR3 loop reads CAWKPGTGTYEQYF. The full variable domain, completed using reference TRBV30 and TRBJ2-7, is SQTIHQWPATLVQPVGSPLSLECTVEGTSNPNLYWYRQAAGRGLQLLFYSVGIGQISSEVPQNLSASRPQDRQFILSSKKLLLSDSGFYLCAWKPGTGTYEQYFGPGTRLTVT.

The V and J genes are TRBV27 and TRBJ2-3. The CDR3 is made up of 14 amino acids. Per the germline V gene, CDR1 is MNHEY and CDR2 is SMNVEV (reference sequence). The CDR3 loop is CASHLRQGTDTQYF.

The chain uses TRBV11-2 and TRBJ1-3. CDR1 is SGHAT and CDR2 is FQNNGV in the germline V gene. CDR3 length: 16 residues. The CDR3: CASSLEAGFSGNTIYF.

CDR3 residues: CASSPERGSSYNEQFF. This chain joins TRBV6-4 and TRBJ2-1; TCRdb gives TRBD2 as the D gene, but with no DNA this cannot be confirmed. Germline V lookup: CDR1 MRHNA, CDR2 SNTAGT. The CDR3 sequence is 16 residues long.

This clonotype is called medium-sized based on its frequency. The J gene is TRBJ2-2, the V gene TRBV5-4; lacking DNA, the TRBD2 call made by TCRdb goes unchecked. The CDR3 covers 16 residues. CDR1 SGHNT and CDR2 YYREEE come from the germline V gene (reference sequence). The CDR3 loop reads CASSATSGGATGELFF.

The V gene is TRBV7-6, the J gene TRBJ1-5. Germline CDR1 is SGHVS and CDR2 is FNYEAQ. The CDR3 totals 13 residues. Here the CDR3 reads CASSPREDQPQHF.

This clonotype is labeled medium-sized based on frequency. This rearrangement joins TRBV6-2 or TRBV6-3 to TRBJ2-2. This CDR3 contains 13 residues. CDR1 is MNHEY and CDR2 is SVGEGT in the germline V gene. The CDR3 region is CASSWGISGELFF.

V usage is TRBV12-3 or TRBV12-4 and J usage is TRBJ1-2; absent DNA, TCRdb's TRBD1 call cannot be checked. This CDR3 has 13 amino acids. The CDR3 protein is CASRSGSYYGYTF.

This rearrangement joins TRBV19 to TRBJ1-3; the TRBD1 assignment by TCRdb is unverifiable without DNA. Germline V gene data show CDR1 as LNHDA and CDR2 as SQIVND (reference sequence). The CDR3 loop spans 20 amino acids. The chain's CDR3 is CASSTRLGTGGSSSGNTIYF.

The chain is built from TRBV6-2 or TRBV6-3 and TRBJ1-6; without DNA, the TCRdb call of TRBD1 cannot be checked. CDR1 and CDR2 from the germline V gene are MNHEY and SVGEGT. CDR3 length: 15 residues. Here the CDR3 reads CASSYSGTVNSPIHF.

The genes are TRBV6-4 and TRBJ1-1; no DNA is available, so the TRBD1 call from TCRdb remains unchecked. Germline CDR1 MRHNA, CDR2 SNTAGT. The length of the CDR3 is 13 residues. The CDR3 protein is CASSDPPTGRTFF.

The J gene is TRBJ1-1, the V gene TRBV7-6; TCRdb lists TRBD1, though no DNA is available to test this call. There are 14 residues in the CDR3. Germline values: CDR1 SGHVS, CDR2 FNYEAQ. The CDR3 here is CASSFRDRGTEAFF.

V and J are TRBV11-2 and TRBJ2-1; absent DNA, TCRdb's TRBD2 call cannot be checked. Looked up from germline, CDR1 is SGHAT and CDR2 is FQNNGV. CDR3 size: 15 residues. CDR3 in amino acids: CASSSRDYLYNEQFF.

The CDR3 here is CASRRQGPYEQYF. This rearrangement joins TRBV6-5 to TRBJ2-7. CDR3 size: 13 residues. The germline CDR1 and CDR2 sequences are MNHEY and SVGAGI.

The V call is TRBV6-1, the J call TRBJ1-5; TCRdb lists TRBD1, though no DNA is available to test this call. The CDR3 is 17 amino acids. From germline, CDR1 is MNHNS and CDR2 SASEGT. The CDR3 loop is CASSKTGAVYSNQPQHF.

V is TRBV6-1 and J is TRBJ1-3; TCRdb's assignment of TRBD1 cannot be checked, as there is no DNA. CDR3 length: 14 amino acids. Germline CDR1 reads MNHNS; CDR2 reads SASEGT. CDR3 sequence: CASSLTGQGNTIYF.